This TCR beta chain was obtained from a study of blood T cells in healthy people across ages. This CDR3 is 12 amino acids long. Germline CDR1 MNHNY, CDR2 SVGAGI (reference sequence). V was clipped by 8 bases and J by 4 bases, with 11 bases between them. Together with a sample-barcoded 5' primer, a J-beta primer mix was included in a second PCR lasting 7 to 11 cycles. TCRdb fed the 5' RACE reads into MiXCR, producing one record per CDR3 protein. The table lists hundreds of thousands of distinct CDR3 sequences, approximately 53% of them singletons. The rearrangement uses TRBV6-6 and TRBJ1-2; D might be TRBD1 (6 bases). Sequences were obtained from blood. The clonotype comes from a man aged 40-55 years in good health. In nucleotides, the CDR3 is TGTGCCAGCCTGACAGGCTCCTATGGCTACACCTTC. This codes for CASLTGSYGYTF.